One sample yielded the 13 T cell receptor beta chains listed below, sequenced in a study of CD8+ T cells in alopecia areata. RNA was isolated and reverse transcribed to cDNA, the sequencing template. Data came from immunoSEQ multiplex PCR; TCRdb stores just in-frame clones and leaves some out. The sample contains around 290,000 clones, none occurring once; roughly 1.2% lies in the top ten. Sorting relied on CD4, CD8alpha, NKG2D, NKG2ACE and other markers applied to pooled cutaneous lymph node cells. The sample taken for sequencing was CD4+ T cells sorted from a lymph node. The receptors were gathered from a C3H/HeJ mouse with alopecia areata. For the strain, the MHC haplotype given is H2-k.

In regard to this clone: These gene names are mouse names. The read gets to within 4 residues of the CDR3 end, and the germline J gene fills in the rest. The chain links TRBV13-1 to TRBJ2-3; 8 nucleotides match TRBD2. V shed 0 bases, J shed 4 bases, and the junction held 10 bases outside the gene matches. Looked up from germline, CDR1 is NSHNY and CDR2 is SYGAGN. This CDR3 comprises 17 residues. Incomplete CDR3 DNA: TGTGCCAGCAGTGATGCAAAGAGCCTGGGGGGCACAGAA. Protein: CASSDAKSLGGTE. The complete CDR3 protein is CASSDAKSLGGTETLYF.

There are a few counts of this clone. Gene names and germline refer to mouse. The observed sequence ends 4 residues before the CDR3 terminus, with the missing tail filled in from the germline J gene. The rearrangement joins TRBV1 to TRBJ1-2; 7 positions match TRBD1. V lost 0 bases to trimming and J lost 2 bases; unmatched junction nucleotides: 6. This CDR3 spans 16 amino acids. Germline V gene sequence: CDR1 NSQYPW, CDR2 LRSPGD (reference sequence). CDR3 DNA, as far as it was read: TGCACCTGCAGTGCAGAACCTACAGGGGCGAACTCC. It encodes CTCSAEPTGANS. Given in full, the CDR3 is CTCSAEPTGANSDYTF. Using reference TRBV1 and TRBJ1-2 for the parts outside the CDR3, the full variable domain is VTLLEQNPRWRLVPRGQAVNLRCILKNSQYPWMSWYQQDLQKQLQWLFTLRSPGDKEVKSLPGADYLATRVTDTELRLQVANMSQGRTLYCTCSAEPTGANSDYTFGSGTRLLVI.

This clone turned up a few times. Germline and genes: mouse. CDR3 protein: CASRAGTGMYNSPLYF. Incomplete CDR3 DNA: TGTGCCAGCAGGGCCGGGACAGGGATGTATAATTCGCCC. V usage is TRBV13-1 and J usage is TRBJ1-6; 9 nucleotides agree with TRBD1. The sequenced fragment ends 3 residues before the CDR3 boundary, so the rest is inferred from the germline J gene. TRBJ1-6 qualifies as an ORF whose function is uncertain. Looked up from germline, CDR1 is NSHNY and CDR2 is SYGAGN. The length of the CDR3 is 16 residues. Unmatched junction bases numbered 7, after V lost 5 bases and J lost 4 bases.

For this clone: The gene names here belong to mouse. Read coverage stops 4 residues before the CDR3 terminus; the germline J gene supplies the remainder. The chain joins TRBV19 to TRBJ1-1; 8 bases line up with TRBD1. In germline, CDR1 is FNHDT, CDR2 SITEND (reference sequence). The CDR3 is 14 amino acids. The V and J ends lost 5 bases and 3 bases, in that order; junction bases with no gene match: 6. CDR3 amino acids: CASSPRTGHTEVFF. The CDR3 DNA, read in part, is TGTGCCAGCAGCCCCCGGACAGGGCACACA.

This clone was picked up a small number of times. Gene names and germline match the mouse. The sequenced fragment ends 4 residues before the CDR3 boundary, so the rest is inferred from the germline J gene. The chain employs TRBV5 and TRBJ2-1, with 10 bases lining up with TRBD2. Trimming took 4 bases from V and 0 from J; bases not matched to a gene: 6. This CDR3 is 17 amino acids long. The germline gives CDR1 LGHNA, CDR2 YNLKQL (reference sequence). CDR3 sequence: CASSLRLGGDNYAEQFF. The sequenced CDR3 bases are TGTGCCAGCAGCCTCCGACTGGGGGGCGATAACTATGCT.

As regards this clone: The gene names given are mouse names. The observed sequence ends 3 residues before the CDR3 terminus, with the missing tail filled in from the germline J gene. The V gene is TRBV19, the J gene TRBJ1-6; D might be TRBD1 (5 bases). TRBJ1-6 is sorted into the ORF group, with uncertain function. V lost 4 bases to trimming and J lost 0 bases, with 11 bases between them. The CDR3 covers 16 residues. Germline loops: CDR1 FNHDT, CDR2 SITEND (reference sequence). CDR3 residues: CASSYRQHSYNSPLYF. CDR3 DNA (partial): TGTGCCAGCAGTTACCGACAGCATTCCTATAATTCGCCC.

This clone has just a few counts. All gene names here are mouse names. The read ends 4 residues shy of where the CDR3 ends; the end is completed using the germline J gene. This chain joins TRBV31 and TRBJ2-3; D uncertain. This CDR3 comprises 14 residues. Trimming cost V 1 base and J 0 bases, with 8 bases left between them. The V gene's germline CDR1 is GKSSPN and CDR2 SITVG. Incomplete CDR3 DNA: TGTGCCTGGAGTCCAACAAATAGTGCAGAA. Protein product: CAWSPTNSAE. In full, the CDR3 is CAWSPTNSAETLYF.

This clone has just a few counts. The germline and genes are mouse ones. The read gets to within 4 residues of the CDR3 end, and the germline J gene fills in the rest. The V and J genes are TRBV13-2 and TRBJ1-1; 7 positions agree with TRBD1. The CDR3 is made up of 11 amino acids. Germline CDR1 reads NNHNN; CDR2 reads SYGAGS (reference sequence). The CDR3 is CASEDRTEVFF. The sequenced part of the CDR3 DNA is TGTGCCAGCGAGGACAGGACA.

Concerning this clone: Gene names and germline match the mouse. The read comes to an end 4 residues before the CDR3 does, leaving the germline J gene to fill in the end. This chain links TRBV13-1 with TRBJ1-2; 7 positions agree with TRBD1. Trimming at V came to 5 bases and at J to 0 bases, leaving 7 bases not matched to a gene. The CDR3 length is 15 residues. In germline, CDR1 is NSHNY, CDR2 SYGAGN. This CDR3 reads CASSAWGQTNSDYTF. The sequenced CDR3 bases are TGTGCCAGCAGCGCGTGGGGACAGACAAACTCC.

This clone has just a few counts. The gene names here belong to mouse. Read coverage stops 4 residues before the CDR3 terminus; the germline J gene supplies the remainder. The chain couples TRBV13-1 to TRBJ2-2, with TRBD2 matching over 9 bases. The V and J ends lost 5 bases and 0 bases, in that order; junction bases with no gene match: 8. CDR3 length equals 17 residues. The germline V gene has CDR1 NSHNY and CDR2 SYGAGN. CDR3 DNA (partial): TGTGCCAGCAGGAGACCGGGACTGGGCACAAACACCGGG. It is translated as CASRRPGLGTNTG. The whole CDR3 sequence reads CASRRPGLGTNTGQLYF.

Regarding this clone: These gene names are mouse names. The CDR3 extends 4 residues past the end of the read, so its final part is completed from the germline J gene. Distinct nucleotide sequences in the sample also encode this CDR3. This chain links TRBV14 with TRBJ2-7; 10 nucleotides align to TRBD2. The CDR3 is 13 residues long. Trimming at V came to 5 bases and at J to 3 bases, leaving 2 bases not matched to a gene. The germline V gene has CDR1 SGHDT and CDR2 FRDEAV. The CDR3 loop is CASRRTGGYEQYF. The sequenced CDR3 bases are TGTGCCAGCAGAAGGACTGGGGGCTAT.

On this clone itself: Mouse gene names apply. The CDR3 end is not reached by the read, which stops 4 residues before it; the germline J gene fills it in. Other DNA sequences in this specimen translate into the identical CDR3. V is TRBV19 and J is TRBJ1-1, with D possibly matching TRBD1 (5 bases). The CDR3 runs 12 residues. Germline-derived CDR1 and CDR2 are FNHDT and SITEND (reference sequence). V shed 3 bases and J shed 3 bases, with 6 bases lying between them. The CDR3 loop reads CASSRQHTEVFF. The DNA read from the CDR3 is TGTGCCAGCAGTAGACAGCACACA. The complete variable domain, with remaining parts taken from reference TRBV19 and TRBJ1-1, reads GGIITQTPKFLIGQEGQKLTLKCQQNFNHDTMYWYRQDSGKGLRLIYYSITENDLQKGDLSEGYDASREKKSSFSLTVTSAQKNEMAVFLCASSRQHTEVFFGKGTRLTVV.

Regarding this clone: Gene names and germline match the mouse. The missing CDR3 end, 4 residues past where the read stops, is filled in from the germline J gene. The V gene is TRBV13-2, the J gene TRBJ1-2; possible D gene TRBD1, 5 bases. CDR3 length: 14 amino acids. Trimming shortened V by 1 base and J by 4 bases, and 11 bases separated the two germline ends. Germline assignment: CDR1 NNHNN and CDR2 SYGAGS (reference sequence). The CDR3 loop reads CASGDPGHGSDYTF. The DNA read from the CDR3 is TGTGCCAGCGGTGATCCAGGGCATGGCTCC.